This T cell receptor (beta chain) is from a study of identifying expanded T cells in peripheral blood. Study-wide results and limits: Differentially abundant clones: approximately 1.3 between replicates, about 17 at two to three weeks, less than 20 at four. Across healthy donors, higher total template counts meant significantly greater roughly 2-week count variance.

On this clone itself: Its cognate antigen is unknown.

Collection occurred without any documented infections or immune events in donors. The CDR3 has 14 amino acids. Germline assignment: CDR1 MNHNY and CDR2 SVGAGI (reference sequence). The germline V and J ends were trimmed by 5 bases and 4 bases, with 15 bases remaining between them. Here immunoSEQ multiplex PCR was the method, and the copy in TCRdb shows in-frame clones only, minus some. The sample consists of about 90,000 clones, 70% to 90% of them appearing once. The genes are TRBV6-6 and TRBJ2-7, with TRBD1 as a possible D gene (6 bases). Sequenced material: blood. The sequence was collected from a person aged 18-69 years in good health. DNA of the CDR3: TGTGCCAGCAGTCGCAGGGACAACTTTTACGAGCAGTACTTC. Translated, it gives CASSRRDNFYEQYF.